Listed below are T cell receptor beta chains from one sample, sequenced in a study of PD-L1 blockade in urothelial cancer. Only in-frame clones appear in the TCRdb table, and some are missing; sequencing was by immunoSEQ multiplex PCR. In the table there are some 100,000 clones, over 80% of which are singletons. Sequenced here: PBMCs, sampled around atezolizumab (anti-PD-L1) treatment. These receptors all stem from an elderly woman with urothelial cancer. The CDR3 runs from the conserved cysteine through the conserved F or W. D genes are given only for firm matches. Size is stated for part of the rows, as once, few or many counts, or as a class when the clone is expanded.

v_gene,d_gene,abundance,j_gene,CDR3nt,CDR3aa
TRBV10-1,.,.,TRBJ2-3,TGCGCCAGCAGTGACGGAGGGGGCCGGGATACGCAGTATTTT,CASSDGGGRDTQYF
TRBV25-1,.,.,TRBJ2-3,TGTGCCAGCATGCAGGGCACAGATACGCAGTATTTT,CASMQGTDTQYF
TRBV18,TRBD1,.,TRBJ1-1,TGTGCCAGCTCACCGGGACAGGCTGAAGCTTTCTTT,CASSPGQAEAFF
TRBV6-9,.,.,TRBJ2-5,TGTGCCAGCAGTTTGTCGGACGGGGTGACCCAGTACTTC,CASSLSDGVTQYF
TRBV30,.,.,TRBJ1-1,TGTGCCTGGAGTAGAATAGACACCCTTGGGACTGAAGCTTTCTTT,CAWSRIDTLGTEAFF
TRBV7-8,.,.,TRBJ2-5,TGTGCCAGCAGCTTAGGCGCTAGCGCTATGGAGACCCAGTACTTC,CASSLGASAMETQYF
TRBV5-6,.,.,TRBJ1-4,TGTGCCAGCAGCCCGTGGGGCGGGGCAAGTGAAAAACTGTTTTTT,CASSPWGGASEKLFF
TRBV11-3,.,.,TRBJ2-3,TGTGCCAGCAGCTTGGCCACAGATACGCAGTATTTT,CASSLATDTQYF
TRBV5-6,TRBD1,few,TRBJ1-2,TGTGCCAGCAGCTGGGGGACAGAGGGTGGCTACACCTTC,CASSWGTEGGYTF
TRBV7-9,TRBD1,.,TRBJ1-3,TGTGCCGTTACCCAGGGGGGACAAGGAAACGGAAACACCATATATTTT,CAVTQGGQGNGNTIYF
TRBV13,.,.,TRBJ1-2,TGTGCCAGCAGCTTAGTTCGCCCCCAAAGGGGCTATGGCTACACCTTC,CASSLVRPQRGYGYTF
TRBV27,.,.,TRBJ1-2,TGTGCCAGCAGTCCTCCCGGTCGGTTCCAAATCGATGGCTACACCTTC,CASSPPGRFQIDGYTF
TRBV9,TRBD1,.,TRBJ2-1,TGTGCCAGCAGCACATCAGGACAGGCCAACAATGAGCAGTTCTTC,CASSTSGQANNEQFF
TRBV5-1,.,.,TRBJ2-2,TGCGCCACCGCCCCAACCCGATTGACAGTGACGAACACCGGGGAGCTGTTTTTT,CATAPTRLTVTNTGELFF
TRBV7-9,TRBD2,.,TRBJ2-3,TGTGCCAGCAGCTTACCAGCGGGAGGCAGAGATACGCAGTATTTT,CASSLPAGGRDTQYF
TRBV9,.,once,TRBJ1-2,TGTGCCAGCAGCCTTAGTTCCTATGGCTACACCTTC,CASSLSSYGYTF
TRBV19,TRBD1,.,TRBJ2-3,TGTGCCAGTAGCTGGGACAGGGTTTCGGATACGCAGTATTTT,CASSWDRVSDTQYF
TRBV6-4,TRBD1,once,TRBJ1-4,TGTGCCAGCCCAAATAGGGGGACAGGGGGGCGCAGAACGGTTAATGAAAAACTGTTTTTT,CASPNRGTGGRRTVNEKLFF
TRBV9,TRBD2,.,TRBJ2-1,TGTGCCAGCAGCGTTGGGACTAGCGGAACCAATGAGCAGTTCTTC,CASSVGTSGTNEQFF
TRBV28,.,.,TRBJ2-3,TGTGCCAGCAGTTTCATGGATACGCAGTATTTT,CASSFMDTQYF
TRBV10-3,.,.,TRBJ1-5,TGTGCCATCAGTCCGACAGGACCCAATCAGCCCCAGCATTTT,CAISPTGPNQPQHF
TRBV19,.,few,TRBJ1-1,TGTGCCACCCGGAATAGCCACTTGAACACTGAAGCTTTCTTT,CATRNSHLNTEAFF
TRBV9,TRBD1,.,TRBJ1-1,TGTGCCAGCAGCGAACTCTGGCGGACAGGGGTCACTGAAGCTTTCTTT,CASSELWRTGVTEAFF
TRBV19,.,.,TRBJ1-5,TGTGCCAGTAGTATGGAGAGCGCGTCTCGGGGGCCCCAGCATTTT,CASSMESASRGPQHF